The T cell receptor (beta chain) under discussion was sequenced for a study of control samples from healthy donors and cancer patients. This CDR3 comprises 13 residues. J was trimmed by 11 bases and V by 6 bases; bases with no gene match: 8. Per germline, CDR1 MNHEY and CDR2 SVGAGI. Sequencing used immunoSEQ multiplex PCR; TCRdb keeps in-frame clones, though not all of them. Of roughly 80,000 clones listed, about 87% are singletons. V is TRBV6-5 and J is TRBJ1-3; 9 nucleotides agree with TRBD1. The sequenced material came from PBMCs. The receptor's source is a woman aged 55 to 70 with head and neck cancer. The CDR3 here is CASSPGQGRAIYF. The DNA of the CDR3 is TGTGCCAGCAGCCCAGGACAGGGGCGAGCCATATATTTT.